The clone carrying this T cell receptor beta chain was seen a handful of times. The second PCR ran roughly 6 to 11 cycles with a sample-barcoded 5' primer and J-beta primers. The template-switch adaptor, which had 12 random nucleotides, put a tag on each cDNA molecule. From the 5' RACE reads, TCRdb called clonotypes with MiXCR, one entry per CDR3 protein. The repertoire holds some 760,000 distinct CDR3 sequences, with roughly 25% as singletons. This CDR3 has 15 residues. The J segment lost 5 bases and the V segment lost 5 bases, leaving 11 bases of the junction unmatched. The germline V gene has CDR1 MNHEY and CDR2 SMNVEV (reference sequence). This sample stems from a study of blood T cells in healthy people across ages. These data also featured in a second study, about T cells of mothers and their children. That work contributes: Donors were a few healthy Caucasian mothers and their six children.

This clonotype originated in a boy younger than 18 in good health. The source material was blood. The chain joins TRBV27 to TRBJ2-5; 7 nucleotides agree with TRBD1. The CDR3 sequence: CASSPQNRGSETQYF. In nucleotides, the CDR3 is TGTGCCAGCAGTCCGCAGAACAGGGGCTCGGAGACCCAGTACTTC.